These T cell receptor beta chains were read from a single sample in a study of T-cell memory formation after mild COVID-19. In TCRdb, the 5' RACE reads were re-called with MiXCR into one record per CDR3 protein. The sample lists some 180,000 distinct CDR3 sequences, around 13% occurring once. The sequenced material came from PBMCs or a T cell subset sorted from them (not recorded which). The receptors stem from a man between 18 and 29 years old who had mild COVID-19 (a few samples of this study predate the infection). Cell type and time point are not known. CDR3s include the opening cysteine and the closing phenylalanine or tryptophan.

J | V | CDR3
TRBJ2-5 | TRBV7-3 | CASSLGGFETQYF
TRBJ1-2 | TRBV5-1 | CASSLPLSDNGYTF
TRBJ2-3 | TRBV25-1 | CASSTSGGTSDTQYF
TRBJ2-3 | TRBV7-9 | CASSLGGGRSDTQYF
TRBJ1-4 | TRBV7-2 | CASSPIGAGNPWEKLFF
TRBJ2-3 | TRBV20-1 | CSASGGLADTQYF
TRBJ2-2 | TRBV5-1 | CASTEAGVPTGELFF
TRBJ1-1 | TRBV7-9 | CASSWGGLRNTEAFF
TRBJ1-2 | TRBV7-2 | CASSLQGSVSNYGYTF
TRBJ2-3 | TRBV6-5 | CASSRATGVGTDTQYF
TRBJ2-3 | TRBV28 | CATSEGGGSTDTQYF
TRBJ1-2 | TRBV6-5 | CASSLTTGLNYGYTF
TRBJ1-4 | TRBV3-1 | CASSQLSGATTEKLFF
TRBJ2-5 | TRBV7-8 | CASGRTDPSSATQYF
TRBJ1-4 | TRBV5-1 | CASSRGDSRNEKLFF
TRBJ2-3 | TRBV7-2 | CASSLRGPSGGARDTQYF
TRBJ1-3 | TRBV11-2 | CASSPIAGNTIYF
TRBJ1-5 | TRBV5-1 | CASSWEPNQPQHF
TRBJ2-2 | TRBV7-2 | CASSLTQGDGELFF
TRBJ2-5 | TRBV4-1 | CASSKGEPETQYF
TRBJ1-1 | TRBV5-6 | CASSPVWNTEAFF
TRBJ1-5 | TRBV5-4 | CASSLDQGQPQHF
TRBJ1-2 | TRBV5-5 | CASSRTGDGYTF